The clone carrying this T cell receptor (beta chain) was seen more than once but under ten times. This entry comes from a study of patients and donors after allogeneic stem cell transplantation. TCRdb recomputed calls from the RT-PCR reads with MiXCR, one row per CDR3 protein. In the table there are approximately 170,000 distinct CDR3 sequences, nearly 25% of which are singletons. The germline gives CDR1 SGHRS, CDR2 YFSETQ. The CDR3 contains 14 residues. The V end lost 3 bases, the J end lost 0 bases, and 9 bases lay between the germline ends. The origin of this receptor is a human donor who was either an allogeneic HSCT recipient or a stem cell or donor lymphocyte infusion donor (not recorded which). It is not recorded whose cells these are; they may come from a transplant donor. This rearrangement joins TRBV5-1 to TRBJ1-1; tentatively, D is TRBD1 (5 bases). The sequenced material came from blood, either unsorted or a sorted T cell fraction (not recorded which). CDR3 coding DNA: TGCGCCAGCAGCTGGGGGAGCATGAACACTGAAGCTTTCTTT. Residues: CASSWGSMNTEAFF. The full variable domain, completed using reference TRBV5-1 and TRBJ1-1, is KAGVTQTPRYLIKTRGQQVTLSCSPISGHRSVSWYQQTPGQGLQFLFEYFSETQRNKGNFPGRFSGRQFSNSRSEMNVSTLELGDSALYLCASSWGSMNTEAFFGQGTRLTVV.